The clone carrying this T cell receptor (beta chain) has a count of ten or more. One end of the junction fails to match germline, which may point to a read error. In patients chosen for sequencing, flow cytometry had shown CD8+CD57+ cell expansion. CDR1 and CDR2 (germline): MNHNS, SASEGT. The CDR3 is 13 amino acids. For CDR3 and TCR beta VDJ profiling, genomic DNA was the template used. Using its own MiXCR run on the reads, TCRdb lists one record per CDR3 protein. Of hundreds of thousands of distinct CDR3 sequences detected, under 40% appear once; the ten largest clones hold around 0.82%. The sample is drawn from a study of CD8+CD57+ T cells in acquired aplastic anemia.

Sequencing used sorted CD4+, CD8+, or CD8+CD57+ T cells (not recorded which) from PBMCs. V usage is TRBV6-1 and J usage is TRBJ1-2, with 9 bases matching TRBD1. This TCR was recovered from a human donor with aplastic anemia. The CDR3 is CASSGTGNYGYTF. As DNA, the CDR3 is TGTGCCAGTAGTGGGACAGGGAACTATGGCTACACCTTC.